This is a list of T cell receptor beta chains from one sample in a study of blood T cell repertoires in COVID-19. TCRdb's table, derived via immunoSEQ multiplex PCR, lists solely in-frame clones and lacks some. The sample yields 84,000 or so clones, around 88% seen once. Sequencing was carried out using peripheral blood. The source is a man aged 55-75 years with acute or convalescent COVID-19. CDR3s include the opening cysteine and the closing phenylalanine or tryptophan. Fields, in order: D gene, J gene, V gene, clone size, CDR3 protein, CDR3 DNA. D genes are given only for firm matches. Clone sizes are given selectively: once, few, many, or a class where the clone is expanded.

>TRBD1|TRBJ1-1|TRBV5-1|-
CASSPYGTGSVPEAFF
TGCGCCAGCAGCCCCTACGGGACAGGGTCAGTACCTGAAGCTTTCTTT
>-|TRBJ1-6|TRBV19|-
CASSPRRDASPLHF
TGTGCCAGTAGTCCTAGAAGAGACGCGTCACCCCTCCACTTT
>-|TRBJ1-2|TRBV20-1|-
CSAPGLNGYTF
TGCAGTGCTCCCGGTTTAAATGGCTACACCTTC
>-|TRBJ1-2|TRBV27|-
CASRTVAENYGYTF
TGTGCCAGCAGAACAGTTGCTGAGAACTATGGCTACACCTTC
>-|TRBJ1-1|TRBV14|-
CASSQEPRGSEAFF
TGTGCCAGCAGCCAAGAACCGCGGGGCTCTGAAGCTTTCTTT
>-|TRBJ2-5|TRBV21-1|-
CASRKIQGGETQYF
TGTGCCAGCAGAAAAATCCAGGGAGGGGAGACCCAGTACTTC
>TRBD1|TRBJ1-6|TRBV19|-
CASSAGQGRSPLHF
TGTGCCAGTAGTGCGGGACAGGGAAGATCACCCCTCCACTTT
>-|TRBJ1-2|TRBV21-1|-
CASTDTSFNYGYTF
TGTGCCAGCACCGATACGAGTTTTAACTATGGCTACACCTTC
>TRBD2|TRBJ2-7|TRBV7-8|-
CASSSSGLMYEQYF
TGTGCCAGCAGCTCGTCGGGACTAATGTACGAGCAGTACTTC
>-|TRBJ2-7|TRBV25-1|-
CASSGSASWNEQYF
TGTGCCAGCAGTGGTAGCGCCTCATGGAACGAGCAGTACTTC
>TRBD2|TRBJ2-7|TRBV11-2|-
CASSLASGGAAYEQYF
TGTGCCAGCAGCTTGGCTAGCGGGGGGGCCGCCTACGAGCAGTACTTC
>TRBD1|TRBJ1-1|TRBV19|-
CASRTGQNTEAFF
TGTGCCAGTCGGACAGGGCAGAACACTGAAGCTTTCTTT
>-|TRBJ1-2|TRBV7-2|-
CASSSPPTAYGYTF
TGTGCCAGCAGCTCCCCCCCGACAGCGTATGGCTACACCTTC
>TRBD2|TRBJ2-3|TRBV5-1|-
CASSFGTSGGTDTQYF
TGCGCCAGCAGCTTCGGGACTAGCGGGGGCACAGATACGCAGTATTTT
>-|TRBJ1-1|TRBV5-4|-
CASSFNLGTKITEAFF
TGTGCCAGCAGCTTTAATTTAGGGACAAAAATCACTGAAGCTTTCTTT
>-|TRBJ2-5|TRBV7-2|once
CASSQDTQETQYF
TGTGCCAGCAGCCAAGACACCCAAGAGACCCAGTACTTC
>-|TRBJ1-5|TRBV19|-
CASSIPNSHNQPQHF
TGTGCCAGTAGTATCCCGAACAGCCACAATCAGCCCCAGCATTTT
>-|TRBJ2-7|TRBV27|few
CASAGQYYEQYF
TGTGCCAGCGCGGGACAGTACTACGAGCAGTACTTC
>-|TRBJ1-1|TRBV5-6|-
CASSLGSVTEAFF
TGTGCCAGCAGCTTGGGCAGCGTAACTGAAGCTTTCTTT
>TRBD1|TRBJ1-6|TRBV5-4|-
CASSYTGGKDNSPLHF
TGTGCCAGCAGCTATACAGGGGGGAAGGACAATTCACCCCTCCACTTT
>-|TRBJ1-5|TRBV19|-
CASRSTASRVQPQHF
TGTGCCAGTAGATCGACAGCCTCCCGGGTACAGCCCCAGCATTTT
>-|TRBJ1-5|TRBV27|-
CASSSQTGSMPQHF
TGTGCCAGCAGTTCCCAGACAGGTTCAATGCCCCAGCATTTT
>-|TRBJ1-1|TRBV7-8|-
CASSLALGGDVMNTEAFF
TGTGCCAGCAGCTTAGCGTTAGGGGGGGATGTTATGAACACTGAAGCTTTCTTT
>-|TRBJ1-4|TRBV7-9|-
CASSPDSLIEKLFF
TGTGCCAGCAGCCCCGACAGTTTAATTGAAAAACTGTTTTTT
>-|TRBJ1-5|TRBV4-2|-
CASSQENQQGRQPQHF
TGTGCCAGCAGCCAAGAGAACCAACAGGGACGTCAGCCCCAGCATTTT
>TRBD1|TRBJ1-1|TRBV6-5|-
CASSTGTGRTEAFF
TGTGCCAGCAGCACCGGGACAGGGAGGACTGAAGCTTTCTTT
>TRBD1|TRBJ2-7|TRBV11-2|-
CASSFPRTGATYEQYF
TGTGCCAGCAGCTTCCCCCGGACAGGGGCTACCTACGAGCAGTACTTC
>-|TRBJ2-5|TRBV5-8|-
CASSSVGGAETQYF
TGTGCCAGCAGCTCTGTTGGAGGGGCGGAGACCCAGTACTTC
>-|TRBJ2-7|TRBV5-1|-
CASSLGPNGGQSSYEQYF
TGCGCCAGCAGCCTTGGGCCCAACGGAGGACAGAGTTCCTACGAGCAGTACTTC
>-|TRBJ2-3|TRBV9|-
CASSPRGSTDTQYF
TGTGCCAGCAGCCCCCGGGGTAGCACAGATACGCAGTATTTT
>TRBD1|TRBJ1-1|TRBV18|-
CASSPRQGETTEAFF
TGTGCCAGCTCACCCAGACAGGGGGAAACCACTGAAGCTTTCTTT
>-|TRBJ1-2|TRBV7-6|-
CASSPQVRGYGYTF
TGTGCCAGCAGCCCACAGGTTCGTGGCTATGGCTACACCTTC
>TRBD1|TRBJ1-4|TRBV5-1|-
CASSSQGDPNEKLFF
TGCGCCAGCAGCTCGCAGGGGGACCCTAATGAAAAACTGTTTTTT
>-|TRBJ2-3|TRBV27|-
CASRPQTGTLTDTQYF
TGTGCCAGCAGACCCCAAACAGGGACCCTCACAGATACGCAGTATTTT
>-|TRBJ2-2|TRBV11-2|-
CASSSGWGPILNTGELFF
TGTGCCAGCAGCTCGGGTTGGGGGCCCATTCTGAACACCGGGGAGCTGTTTTTT
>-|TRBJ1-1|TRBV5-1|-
CASSVLQNTEAFF
TGCGCCAGCAGCGTATTACAGAACACTGAAGCTTTCTTT
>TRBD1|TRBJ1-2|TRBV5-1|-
CASSLVRTGKNGYTF
TGCGCCAGCAGCTTGGTCCGGACAGGGAAGAATGGCTACACCTTC
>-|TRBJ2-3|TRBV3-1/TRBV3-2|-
CASSQAGGASTDTQYF
TGTGCCAGCAGCCAAGCGGGCGGGGCCAGCACAGATACGCAGTATTTT
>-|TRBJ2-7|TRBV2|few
CASSESPGAYEQYF
TGTGCCAGCAGTGAATCGCCAGGGGCTTACGAGCAGTACTTC
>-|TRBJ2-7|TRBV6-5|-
CASMSRTTWAREQYF
TGTGCCAGCATGTCCCGGACAACCTGGGCACGGGAGCAGTACTTC
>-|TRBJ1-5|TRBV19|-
CASRGLRQGGNQPQHF
TGTGCCAGTAGGGGACTGAGGCAGGGAGGCAATCAGCCCCAGCATTTT
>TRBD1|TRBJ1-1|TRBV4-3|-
CASSQVLEGGAEAFF
TGCGCCAGCAGCCAAGTCCTAGAAGGGGGCGCAGAAGCTTTCTTT
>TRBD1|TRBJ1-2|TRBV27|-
CASSLYAGTDGYTF
TGTGCCAGCAGTTTATATGCCGGGACAGACGGCTACACCTTC
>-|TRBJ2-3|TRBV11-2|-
CASSLDGTPPGTQYF
TGTGCCAGCAGCTTAGACGGGACTCCACCGGGCACGCAGTATTTT
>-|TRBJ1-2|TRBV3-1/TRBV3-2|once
CASSQDRAGYYGYTF
TGTGCCAGCAGCCAAGATCGAGCGGGGTACTATGGCTACACCTTC
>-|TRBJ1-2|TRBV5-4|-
CASSSRQVSRGYTF
TGTGCCAGCAGCTCGAGACAGGTCAGTCGTGGCTACACCTTC
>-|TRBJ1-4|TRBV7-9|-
CASSSPGKGWCVKEKLFF
TGTGCCAGCAGCTCCCCCGGCAAGGGGTGGTGTGTAAAGGAAAAACTGTTTTTT
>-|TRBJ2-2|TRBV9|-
CASSGPGRGPTRELFF
TGTGCCAGCAGCGGGCCTGGGCGGGGGCCCACCCGGGAGCTGTTTTTT